Below are 2 T cell receptor beta chains sequenced from a single sample in a study of T cells in Graves' hyperthyroidism and ophthalmopathy. Amplified regions were TCR beta CDR3 sequences from RNA transcripts. Initially, a first-round RT-PCR of the TCR CDR3 employed the HTBI primer set. Using its own MiXCR run on the multiplex PCR reads, TCRdb lists one record per CDR3 protein. The sample yields a few hundred thousand distinct CDR3 sequences, roughly 22% seen once. Specimen: blood. These receptors all stem from a man between 25 and 39 years old with Graves' ophthalmopathy.

The rearrangement joins TRBV27 to TRBJ2-7, with D maybe TRBD1 (5 bases). This CDR3 has 15 amino acids. Germline V lookup: CDR1 MNHEY, CDR2 SMNVEV (reference sequence). V shed 0 bases and J shed 2 bases, with 11 bases lying between them. CDR3 in amino acids: CASSLSTVLPYEQYF. The CDR3 region has the DNA TGTGCCAGCAGTTTATCGACAGTCCTCCCCTACGAGCAGTACTTC.

This clonotype was seen ten or more times. The chain joins TRBV6-1 to TRBJ2-7, with 9 bases fitting TRBD2. Trimming at V came to 6 bases and at J to 4 bases, leaving 7 bases not matched to a gene. The CDR3 consists of 14 residues. Per the germline V gene, CDR1 is MNHNS and CDR2 is SASEGT. CDR3 DNA sequence: TGTGCCAGCAGAGTAGCGGGAGCGGGGTACGAGCAGTACTTC. Protein: CASRVAGAGYEQYF.